Sequencing of this TCR beta chain was carried out in a study of cytomegalovirus exposure and HLA in healthy donors. The CDR3 sequence is 13 residues long. Germline V CDR1 and CDR2: LNHDA, SQIVND (reference sequence). V was pared by 7 bases and J by 6 bases, with 13 bases between. PCR used 60 Vbeta primers and 13 Jbeta primers. Clones were read by immunoSEQ multiplex PCR, and TCRdb kept only the in-frame ones, dropping some. The sample includes about 89,000 clones, 77% of them seen just once. The chain combines TRBV19 with TRBJ1-5, with a weak D call TRBD1 (6 bases). This clonotype originated in a man aged 25-45 years in good health and CMV-seronegative. The sample consisted of PBMCs. The CDR3 DNA sequence: TGTGCCAGTACCGCCGGGACACCTCAGCCCCAGCATTTT. Protein: CASTAGTPQPQHF.